A selection of T cell receptor beta chains follows, all from one sample in a study of blood T cell repertoires in COVID-19. The table came from immunoSEQ multiplex PCR; TCRdb's copy has only in-frame clones and leaves some out. The table records under 400,000 clones, approximately 90% of them present only once. Sequencing was performed on peripheral blood. These receptors originate from a woman younger than 45 with COVID-19, enrolled during active disease. CDR3s include the opening cysteine and the closing phenylalanine or tryptophan. Fields, in order: J gene, V gene, D gene, clone size, CDR3 DNA, CDR3 protein. D genes are given only for firm matches. Expanded clones get a size class; other rows say once, few or many, or leave the size out.

>TRBJ2-3|TRBV20-1|.|.
TGCAGTGCTAGGAGGTCAGATACGCAGTATTTT
CSARRSDTQYF
>TRBJ1-2|TRBV27|TRBD1|.
TGTGCCAGCAGGACAGGGGGCAGCTATGGCTACACCTTC
CASRTGGSYGYTF
>TRBJ1-5|TRBV2|.|few
TGTGCCAGCAGTCGGGACACCTATAGCAATCAGCCCCAGCATTTT
CASSRDTYSNQPQHF
>TRBJ1-2|TRBV4-3|.|.
TGCGCCAGCAGCCAAACAGGGTTTGGCTACACCTTC
CASSQTGFGYTF
>TRBJ2-3|TRBV11-1|.|.
TGTGCCAGCAGCTTAGATTCAATTCCAACGCAGTATTTT
CASSLDSIPTQYF
>TRBJ2-5|TRBV6-6|.|.
TGTGCCAGCAGCTCAGTCGGGGCGGGGGCCCTGGGGTATTTAGAGACCCAGTACTTC
CASSSVGAGALGYLETQYF
>TRBJ2-1|TRBV18|TRBD1|.
TGTGCCAGCTCACCGAGGACAGGGGGCCTCAATGAGCAGTTCTTC
CASSPRTGGLNEQFF
>TRBJ1-3|TRBV29-1|.|few
TGCAGCGCTGAATTGACCCCGACTGCTAGCTCTGGAAACACCATATATTTT
CSAELTPTASSGNTIYF
>TRBJ1-1|TRBV19|.|.
TGTGCCAGTAATCGGGGCTGGGGGACATCGGGCACTGAAGCTTTCTTT
CASNRGWGTSGTEAFF
>TRBJ1-6|TRBV6-1|TRBD1|.
TGTGCCAGCAGTGAATGGGCAGGGGGCTCCTATAATTCACCCCTCCACTTT
CASSEWAGGSYNSPLHF
>TRBJ2-2|TRBV11-3|.|.
TGTGCCAGCAGCTTAGAGTTCGGCGGGGAGCTGTTTTTT
CASSLEFGGELFF
>TRBJ1-2|TRBV10-3|TRBD1|.
TGTGCCATCCGACGGGACAGGGAGGTTTCCACCTTC
CAIRRDREVSTF
>TRBJ1-1|TRBV5-1|.|.
TGCGCCAGCAGCCTTCTACAGAAAGGCACTGAAGCTTTCTTT
CASSLLQKGTEAFF
>TRBJ1-6|TRBV3-1/TRBV3-2|TRBD1|once
TGTGCCAGCAGCAGGACAGGGGCCAATTCACCCCTCCACTTT
CASSRTGANSPLHF
>TRBJ1-5|TRBV7-2|.|.
TGTGCCAGCAGCTTAGACTCAGGGAATCAGCCCCAGCATTTT
CASSLDSGNQPQHF
>TRBJ2-2|TRBV6-5|TRBD2|.
TGTGCCAGCACTAGCGGGGGGACCTACACCGGGGAGCTGTTTTTT
CASTSGGTYTGELFF
>TRBJ1-5|TRBV2|TRBD1|.
TGTGCCAGCAGCGTCGACAGGGATCAGCCCCAGCATTTT
CASSVDRDQPQHF
>TRBJ2-5|TRBV7-9|TRBD2|.
TGTGCCAGCAGCGGAGGACTAGCGGGAGAGACCCAGTACTTC
CASSGGLAGETQYF